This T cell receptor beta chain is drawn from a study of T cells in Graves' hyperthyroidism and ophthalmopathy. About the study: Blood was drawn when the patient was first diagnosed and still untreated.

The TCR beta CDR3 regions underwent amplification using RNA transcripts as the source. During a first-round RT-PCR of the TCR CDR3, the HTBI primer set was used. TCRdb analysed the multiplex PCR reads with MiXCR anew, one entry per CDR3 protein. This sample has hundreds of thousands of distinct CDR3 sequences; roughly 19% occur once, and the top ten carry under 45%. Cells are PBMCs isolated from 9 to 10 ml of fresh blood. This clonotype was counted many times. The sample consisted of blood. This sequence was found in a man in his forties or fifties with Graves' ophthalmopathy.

This CDR3 is CASSVAPGISYNEQFF. CDR3 bases: TGTGCCAGCAGCGTAGCTCCGGGCATCTCCTACAATGAGCAGTTCTTC. This chain links TRBV9 with TRBJ2-1; D remains ambiguous. The CDR3 sequence is 16 residues long. The germline V and J ends were trimmed by 0 bases and 0 bases, with 10 bases remaining between them. Germline V lookup: CDR1 SGDLS, CDR2 YYNGEE.